Presented here are 23 T cell receptor beta chains from one specimen sequenced in a study of T-cell memory formation after mild COVID-19. TCRdb used MiXCR to reprocess the 5' RACE reads, holding one entry per CDR3 protein. This sample carries about 240,000 distinct CDR3 sequences, 9.4% of them seen once, and the ten largest clones take roughly 21%. Sample: PBMCs or a T cell subset sorted from them (not recorded which). The receptors here all came from a man aged 18-30 years who had mild COVID-19 (a few samples of this study predate the infection). Cell type and time point are not known.

This clonotype was observed many times. The V and J genes are TRBV5-1 and TRBJ2-6; the D is unclear. Per germline, CDR1 SGHRS and CDR2 YFSETQ. This CDR3 contains 14 residues. V lost 3 bases and J lost 4, with 8 bases in between. The CDR3 reads CASSWYSGANVLTF. The CDR3 DNA reads as TGCGCCAGCAGCTGGTACAGCGGGGCCAACGTCCTGACTTTC.

The chain combines TRBV3-1 with TRBJ1-2; no clear D gene. The CDR3 covers 16 residues. In germline, CDR1 is LGHDT, CDR2 YNNKEL (reference sequence). V was clipped by 2 bases and J by 3 bases, with 16 bases between them. As DNA, the CDR3 is TGTGCCAGCAGCCAATCTTCAGCGAATCTGGACTATGGCTACACCTTC. Its protein is CASSQSSANLDYGYTF. Drawing the rest from reference TRBV3-1 and TRBJ1-2, the complete variable domain is DTAVSQTPKYLVTQMGNDKSIKCEQNLGHDTMYWYKQDSKKFLKIMFSYNNKELIINETVPNRFSPKSPDKAHLNLHINSLELGDSAVYFCASSQSSANLDYGYTFGSGTRLTVV.

This clonotype has just a few counts. CDR3 coding DNA: TGTGCCAGCAGAACGACAGGGGGTTACACTGAAGCTTTCTTT. Protein: CASRTTGGYTEAFF. V and J are TRBV7-9 and TRBJ1-1; 9 bases map to TRBD1. The CDR3 is 14 residues long. V was clipped by 6 bases and J by 3 bases; unmatched bases: 5. Germline-derived CDR1 and CDR2 are SEHNR and FQNEAQ (reference sequence).

As DNA, the CDR3 is TGTGCCAGCAGTCCCCGTGTCTACGAGCAGTACTTC. It encodes CASSPRVYEQYF. The rearrangement joins TRBV12-3 or TRBV12-4 to TRBJ2-7; no reliable D call. CDR3 length: 12 amino acids. V was pared by 5 bases and J by 3 bases, with 8 bases between.

This clonotype was counted ten times or more. The J gene is TRBJ2-3, the V gene TRBV20-1; D possibly corresponds to TRBD1 (6 bases). Germline CDR1 and CDR2: DFQATT and SNEGSKA (reference sequence). CDR3 length equals 14 residues. With 5 bases removed from V and 0 bases from J, the gap between germline ends came to 12 bases. For the CDR3, the DNA is TGCAGTGCTGAAGACAGGCGGAGCACAGATACGCAGTATTTT. Protein product: CSAEDRRSTDTQYF.

This clonotype is medium-sized. The chain has TRBV5-1 and TRBJ2-2; no clear D. The germline V and J ends were trimmed by 3 bases and 2 bases, with 8 bases remaining between them. The germline V gene has CDR1 SGHRS and CDR2 YFSETQ. The CDR3 loop spans 14 amino acids. CDR3 sequence reads: CASSSPTNTGELFF. CDR3 bases: TGCGCCAGCAGCTCCCCCACAAACACCGGGGAGCTGTTTTTT.

Here the CDR3 reads CASSYGSGFMNTEAFF. The CDR3 coding sequence is TGTGCCAGCAGTTACGGGTCGGGTTTCATGAACACTGAAGCTTTCTTT. The chain is built from TRBV6-5 and TRBJ1-1, with D uncertain. The length of the CDR3 is 16 residues. Germline V gene data show CDR1 as MNHEY and CDR2 as SVGAGI. V lost 2 bases and J 0 bases, leaving 13 bases between the germline ends.

This clonotype was found many times. This chain uses TRBV11-2 with TRBJ2-5, with a possible D match to TRBD1 (6 bases). Germline assignment: CDR1 SGHAT and CDR2 FQNNGV. V lost 5 bases to trimming and J lost 2 bases, with 12 bases between them. This CDR3 has 14 amino acids. CDR3 residues: CASSTLRGQETQYF. For the CDR3, the DNA is TGTGCCAGCAGCACCCTTAGGGGGCAAGAGACCCAGTACTTC.

This clonotype was observed a handful of times. The rearrangement links TRBV5-1 to TRBJ2-2; a possible D gene is TRBD1 (5 bases). CDR3 size: 13 residues. The V gene's germline CDR1 is SGHRS and CDR2 YFSETQ. Trimming stripped 10 bases from V and 3 bases from J, with 13 bases between. This CDR3 is CAGRGSDTGELFF. In nucleotides, the CDR3 is TGCGCCGGTAGGGGCTCGGACACCGGGGAGCTGTTTTTT.

The chain is built from TRBV4-1 and TRBJ2-1; 10 bases map to TRBD2. This CDR3 region has 16 residues. Germline CDR1 MGHRA, CDR2 YSYEKL. J was trimmed by 2 bases and V by 3 bases; bases with no gene match: 4. The CDR3 DNA follows: TGCGCCAGCAGCCAGGCTAGCGGGGGTACCTACAATGAGCAGTTCTTC. Its translation: CASSQASGGTYNEQFF.

The gene calls are TRBV5-1 and TRBJ2-7, with 8 bases identical to TRBD1. The CDR3 spans 14 residues. Germline-derived CDR1 and CDR2 are SGHRS and YFSETQ. Unmatched junction bases numbered 7, after V lost 3 bases and J lost 5 bases. This CDR3 is CASSSGQGTDEQYF. Here the CDR3 DNA reads TGCGCCAGCAGCTCCGGACAGGGTACAGACGAGCAGTACTTC.

This clonotype appeared a few times. This chain connects TRBV19 to TRBJ1-2, with unresolved D. From germline, CDR1 is LNHDA and CDR2 SQIVND (reference sequence). This CDR3 contains 12 residues. This CDR3 is CATQLPNYGYTF. In DNA, the CDR3 is TGTGCGACGCAGCTACCTAACTATGGCTACACCTTC.

The V and J genes are TRBV2 and TRBJ1-1; no clear D gene. CDR1 is SNHLY, CDR2 FYNNEI, per germline. V lost 8 bases, J lost 5 bases, and 12 bases lay in between. The CDR3 is 12 residues long. CDR3 in amino acids: CASGQVFTEAFF. In nucleotides, the CDR3 is TGTGCCAGCGGCCAGGTCTTTACTGAAGCTTTCTTT.

This clonotype was seen only a few times. The chain couples TRBV7-2 to TRBJ1-3; D call uncertain. V dropped 5 bases and J dropped 4 bases, with 12 bases sitting between them. The length of the CDR3 is 14 residues. In germline, CDR1 is SGHTA, CDR2 FQGNSA. CDR3 amino acids: CASSPVGSGNTIYF. The CDR3 nucleotides are TGTGCCAGCAGCCCCGTAGGGTCGGGAAACACCATATATTTT.

The rearrangement links TRBV7-9 to TRBJ1-1, with D unclear. The CDR3 length is 13 residues. Germline-derived CDR1 and CDR2 are SEHNR and FQNEAQ (reference sequence). Trimming left V 1 base short and J 7 bases short, with 10 bases between. The CDR3 nucleotides are TGTGCCAGCAGCTTAGAGTCAGGAGGTGAAGCTTTCTTT. It is translated as CASSLESGGEAFF. Full variable domain (missing parts from reference TRBV7-9 and TRBJ1-1): DTGVSQNPRHKITKRGQNVTFRCDPISEHNRLYWYRQTLGQGPEFLTYFQNEAQLEKSRLLSDRFSAERPKGSFSTLEIQRTEQGDSAMYLCASSLESGGEAFFGQGTRLTVV.

The chain joins TRBV4-1 to TRBJ2-1, with D perhaps matching TRBD1 or TRBD2 (5 bases each). This CDR3 spans 17 amino acids. Trimming shortened V by 1 base and J by 5 bases, and 18 bases separated the two germline ends. Germline CDR1 is MGHRA and CDR2 is YSYEKL. In nucleotides, the CDR3 is TGCGCCAGCAGCCAAGGGGACGGAGCCGAACCCCACAATGAGCAGTTCTTC. Protein: CASSQGDGAEPHNEQFF.

The V gene is TRBV6-2 or TRBV6-3, the J gene TRBJ2-7; 8 bases match TRBD1. V was clipped by 4 bases and J by 5 bases; unmatched bases: 7. The CDR3 sequence is 14 residues long. Germline V gene lookup returns CDR1 MNHEY and CDR2 SVGEGT. DNA for the CDR3: TGTGCCAGCAGTTCCCAGACAGGGGTCCACGAGCAGTACGTC. Its protein is CASSSQTGVHEQYV.

This clonotype turned up a few times. V is TRBV10-3 and J is TRBJ2-7, with 10 bases matching TRBD1. The J segment lost 11 bases and the V segment lost 2 bases, leaving 15 bases of the junction unmatched. The CDR3 runs 16 residues. Germline V gene data show CDR1 as ENHRY and CDR2 as SYGVKD. DNA of the CDR3: TGTGCCATCAGTGAGGTTTCCGGAAGACAGGGGGCCGGAAAGTACTTC. This encodes CAISEVSGRQGAGKYF.

This clonotype was counted at least ten times. V usage is TRBV7-2 and J usage is TRBJ2-1; 7 bases fit TRBD2. Germline CDR1 is SGHTA and CDR2 is FQGNSA. The length of the CDR3 is 15 residues. The V gene end was trimmed by 1 base and the J gene end by 5 bases; junction bases not matched to a gene: 5. The CDR3 is CASSLGPAGNNEQFF. The CDR3 nucleotides are TGTGCCAGCAGCTTAGGACCAGCGGGGAACAATGAGCAGTTCTTC.

V is TRBV20-1 and J is TRBJ2-7, with 7 nucleotides matching TRBD2. Per the germline V gene, CDR1 is DFQATT and CDR2 is SNEGSKA (reference sequence). The CDR3 loop spans 11 amino acids. The trim removed 4 bases at V and 5 bases at J, leaving 2 bases unmatched. In DNA form, the CDR3 reads TGCAGTGCTAAGGGAGGGAACGAGCAGTACGTC. Protein: CSAKGGNEQYV.

This clonotype appeared a few times. The chain employs TRBV12-3 or TRBV12-4 and TRBJ1-1; 7 bases fit TRBD1. The CDR3 length is 12 residues. Trimming at V came to 6 bases and at J to 4 bases, leaving 2 bases not matched to a gene. The CDR3 region is CASRDRATEAFF. Written as DNA, the CDR3 is TGTGCCAGCAGAGACAGGGCCACTGAAGCTTTCTTT.

J is TRBJ1-1 and V is TRBV12-3 or TRBV12-4; D call uncertain. V lost 6 bases and J lost 1, with 12 bases in between. The CDR3 has 14 amino acids. DNA for the CDR3: TGTGCCAGCAGCCGCATACTTTCGAACACTGAAGCTTTCTTT. The encoded protein is CASSRILSNTEAFF.

The chain joins TRBV4-1 to TRBJ1-4; weak D call: TRBD1 (5 bases). Germline lookup yields CDR1 MGHRA and CDR2 YSYEKL. The CDR3 contains 15 residues. Trimming left V 5 bases short and J 0 bases short, with 10 bases between. The CDR3 sequence is CASSFTGSTNEKLFF. For the CDR3, the DNA is TGCGCCAGCAGCTTCACAGGCTCAACTAATGAAAAACTGTTTTTT.